This entry describes one T cell receptor (beta chain). MiXCR was run by TCRdb on the RT-PCR reads, yielding one entry per CDR3 protein. The sample lists about 960,000 distinct CDR3 sequences; more than 15% were seen once. The sample belongs to a study of patients and donors after allogeneic stem cell transplantation. Material for sequencing was blood, either unsorted or a sorted T cell fraction (not recorded which). The receptor's source is a human donor who was either an allogeneic HSCT recipient or a stem cell or donor lymphocyte infusion donor (not recorded which). It is not recorded whose cells these are; they may come from a transplant donor.

CDR3 loop: CASSLVRESTDTQYF. Here the CDR3 DNA reads TGTGCCAGCAGTTTAGTCAGGGAAAGCACAGATACGCAGTATTTT. The chain has TRBV27 and TRBJ2-3; D perhaps matches TRBD1 (5 bases). This CDR3 spans 15 amino acids. Germline V gene lookup returns CDR1 MNHEY and CDR2 SMNVEV (reference sequence). The germline V and J ends were trimmed by 2 bases and 0 bases, with 9 bases remaining between them.